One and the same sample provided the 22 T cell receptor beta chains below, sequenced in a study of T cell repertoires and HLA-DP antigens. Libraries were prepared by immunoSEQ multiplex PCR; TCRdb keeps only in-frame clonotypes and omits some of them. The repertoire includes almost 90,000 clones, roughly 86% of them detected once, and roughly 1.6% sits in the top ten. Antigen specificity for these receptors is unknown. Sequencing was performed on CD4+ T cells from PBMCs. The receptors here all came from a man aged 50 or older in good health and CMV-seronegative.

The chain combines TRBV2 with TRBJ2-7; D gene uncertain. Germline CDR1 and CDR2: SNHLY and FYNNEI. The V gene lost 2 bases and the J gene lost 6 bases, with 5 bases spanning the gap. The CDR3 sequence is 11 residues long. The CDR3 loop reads CASSEFREQYF. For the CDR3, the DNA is TGTGCCAGCAGTGAATTTCGCGAGCAGTACTTC.

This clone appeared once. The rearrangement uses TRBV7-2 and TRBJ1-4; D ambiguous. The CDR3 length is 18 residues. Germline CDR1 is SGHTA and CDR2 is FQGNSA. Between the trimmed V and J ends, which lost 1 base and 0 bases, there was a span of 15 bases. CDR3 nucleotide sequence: TGTGCCAGCAGCTTAGTTCCCCTAGGCGAAACAACTAATGAAAAACTGTTTTTT. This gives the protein CASSLVPLGETTNEKLFF.

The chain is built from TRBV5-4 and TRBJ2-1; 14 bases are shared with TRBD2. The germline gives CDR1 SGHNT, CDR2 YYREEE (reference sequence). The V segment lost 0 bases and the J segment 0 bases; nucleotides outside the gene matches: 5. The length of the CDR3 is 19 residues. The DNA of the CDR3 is TGTGCCAGCAGCTTGGCCAGACTAGCGGGAGGGAGCTCCTACAATGAGCAGTTCTTC. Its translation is CASSLARLAGGSSYNEQFF.

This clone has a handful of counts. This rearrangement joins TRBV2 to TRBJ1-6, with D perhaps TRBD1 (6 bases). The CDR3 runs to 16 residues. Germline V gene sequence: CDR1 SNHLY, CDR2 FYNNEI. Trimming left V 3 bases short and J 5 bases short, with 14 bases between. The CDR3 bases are TGTGCCAGCAGTGAGACCACAGGGTATCATAATTCACCCCTCCACTTT. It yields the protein CASSETTGYHNSPLHF.

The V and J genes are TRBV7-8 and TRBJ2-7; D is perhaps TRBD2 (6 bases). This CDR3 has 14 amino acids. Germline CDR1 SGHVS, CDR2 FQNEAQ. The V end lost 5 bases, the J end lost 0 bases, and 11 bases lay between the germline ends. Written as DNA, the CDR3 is TGTGCCAGCAGCCTTAGCGGTAGCTCCTACGAGCAGTACTTC. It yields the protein CASSLSGSSYEQYF.

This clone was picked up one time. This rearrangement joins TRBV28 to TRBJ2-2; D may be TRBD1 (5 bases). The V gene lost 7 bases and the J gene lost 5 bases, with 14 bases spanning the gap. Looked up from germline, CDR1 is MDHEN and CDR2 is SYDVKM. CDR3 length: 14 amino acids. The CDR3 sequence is CASTVGAWTGELFF. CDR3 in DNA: TGTGCCAGCACGGTAGGGGCATGGACCGGGGAGCTGTTTTTT.

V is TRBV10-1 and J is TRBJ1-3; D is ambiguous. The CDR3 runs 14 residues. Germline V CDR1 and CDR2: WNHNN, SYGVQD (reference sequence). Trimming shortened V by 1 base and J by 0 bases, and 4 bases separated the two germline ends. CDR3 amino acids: CASSEWGSGNTIYF. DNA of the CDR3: TGCGCCAGCAGTGAGTGGGGCTCTGGAAACACCATATATTTT.

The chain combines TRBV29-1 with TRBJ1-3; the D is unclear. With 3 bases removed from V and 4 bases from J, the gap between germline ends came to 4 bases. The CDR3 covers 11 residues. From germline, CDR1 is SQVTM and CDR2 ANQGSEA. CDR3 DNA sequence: TGCAGCGTTGATGGAGGAAACACCATATATTTT. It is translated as CSVDGGNTIYF.

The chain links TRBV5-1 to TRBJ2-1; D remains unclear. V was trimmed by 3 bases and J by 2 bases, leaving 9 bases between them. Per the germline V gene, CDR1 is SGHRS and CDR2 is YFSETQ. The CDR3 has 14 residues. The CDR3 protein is CASSSDSTYNEQFF. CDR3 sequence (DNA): TGCGCCAGCAGCTCCGACTCGACCTACAATGAGCAGTTCTTC. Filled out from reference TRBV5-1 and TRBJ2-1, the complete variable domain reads KAGVTQTPRYLIKTRGQQVTLSCSPISGHRSVSWYQQTPGQGLQFLFEYFSETQRNKGNFPGRFSGRQFSNSRSEMNVSTLELGDSALYLCASSSDSTYNEQFFGPGTRLTVL.

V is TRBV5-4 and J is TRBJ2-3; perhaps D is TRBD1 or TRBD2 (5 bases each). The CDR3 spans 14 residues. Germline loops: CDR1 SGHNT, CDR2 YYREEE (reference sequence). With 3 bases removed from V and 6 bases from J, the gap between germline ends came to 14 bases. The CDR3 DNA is TGTGCCAGCAGCTCCCCGGGGCTGGGGGATACGCAGTATTTT. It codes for CASSSPGLGDTQYF.

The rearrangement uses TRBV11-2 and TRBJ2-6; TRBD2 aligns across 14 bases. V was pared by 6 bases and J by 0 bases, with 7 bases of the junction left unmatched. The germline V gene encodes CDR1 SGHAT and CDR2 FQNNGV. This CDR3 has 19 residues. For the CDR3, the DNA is TGTGCCAGCAGTTACTGGGGACTAGCGGGAGTCTCTGGGGCCAACGTCCTGACTTTC. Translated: CASSYWGLAGVSGANVLTF.

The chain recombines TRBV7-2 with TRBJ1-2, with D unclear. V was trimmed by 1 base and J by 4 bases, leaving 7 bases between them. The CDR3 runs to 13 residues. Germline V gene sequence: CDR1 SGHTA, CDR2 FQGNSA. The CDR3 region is CASSLGDLYGYTF. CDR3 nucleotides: TGTGCCAGCAGCTTAGGAGATCTCTATGGCTACACCTTC.

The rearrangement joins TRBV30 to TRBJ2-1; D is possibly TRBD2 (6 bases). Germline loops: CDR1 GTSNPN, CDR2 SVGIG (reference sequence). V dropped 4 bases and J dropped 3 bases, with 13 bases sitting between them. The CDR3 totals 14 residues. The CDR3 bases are TGTGCCTGGACCCCTAGCGCTATCTACAATGAGCAGTTCTTC. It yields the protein CAWTPSAIYNEQFF.

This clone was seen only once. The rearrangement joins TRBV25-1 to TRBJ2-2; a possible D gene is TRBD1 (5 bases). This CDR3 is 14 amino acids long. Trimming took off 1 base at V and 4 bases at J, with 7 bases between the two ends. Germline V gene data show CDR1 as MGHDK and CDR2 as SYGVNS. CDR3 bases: TGTGCCAGCAGTGAATCAGGGTCCACCGGGGAGCTGTTTTTT. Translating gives CASSESGSTGELFF.

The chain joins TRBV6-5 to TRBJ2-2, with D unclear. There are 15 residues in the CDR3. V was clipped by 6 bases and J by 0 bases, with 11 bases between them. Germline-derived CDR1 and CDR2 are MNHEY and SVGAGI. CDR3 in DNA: TGTGCCAGCAGAAGCCGAGGTGCGAACACCGGGGAGCTGTTTTTT. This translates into CASRSRGANTGELFF.

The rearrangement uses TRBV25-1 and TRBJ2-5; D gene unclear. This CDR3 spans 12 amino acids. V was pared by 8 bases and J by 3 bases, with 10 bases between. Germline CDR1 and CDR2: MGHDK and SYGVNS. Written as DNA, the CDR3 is TGTGCCAGCCGACGCGGAGAAGAGACCCAGTACTTC. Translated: CASRRGEETQYF.

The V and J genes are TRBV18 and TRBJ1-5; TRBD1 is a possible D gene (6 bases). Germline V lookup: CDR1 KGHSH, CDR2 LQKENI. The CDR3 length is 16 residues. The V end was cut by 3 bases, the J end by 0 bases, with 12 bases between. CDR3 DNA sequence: TGTGCCAGCTCACCCGGGACACCCTATAGCAATCAGCCCCAGCATTTT. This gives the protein CASSPGTPYSNQPQHF.

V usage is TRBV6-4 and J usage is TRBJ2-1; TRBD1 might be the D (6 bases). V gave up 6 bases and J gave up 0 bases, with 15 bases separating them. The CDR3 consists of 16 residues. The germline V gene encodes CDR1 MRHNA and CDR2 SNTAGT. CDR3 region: CASSRGDTSSYNEQFF. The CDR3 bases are TGTGCCAGCAGCCGAGGGGACACAAGCTCCTACAATGAGCAGTTCTTC.

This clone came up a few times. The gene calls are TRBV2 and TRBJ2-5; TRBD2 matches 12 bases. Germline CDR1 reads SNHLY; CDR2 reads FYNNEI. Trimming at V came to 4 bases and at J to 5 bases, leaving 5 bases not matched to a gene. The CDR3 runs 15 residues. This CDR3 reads CASSAPTSGGETQYF. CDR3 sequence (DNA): TGTGCCAGCAGTGCCCCGACTAGCGGGGGTGAGACCCAGTACTTC.

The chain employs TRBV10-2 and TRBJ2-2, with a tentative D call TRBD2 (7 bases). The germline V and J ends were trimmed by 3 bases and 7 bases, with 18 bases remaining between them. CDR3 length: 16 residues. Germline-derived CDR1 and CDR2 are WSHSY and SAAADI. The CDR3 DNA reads TGCGCCAGCAGTGATAGAAGGCGGGGGCCCAGCGGGGAGCTGTTTTTT. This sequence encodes CASSDRRRGPSGELFF.

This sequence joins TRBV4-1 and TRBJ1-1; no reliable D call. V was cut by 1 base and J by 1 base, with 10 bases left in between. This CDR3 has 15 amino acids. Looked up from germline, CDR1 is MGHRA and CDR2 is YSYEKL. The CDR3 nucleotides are TGCGCCAGCAGCCAAGGGGTTGACTGGAACACTGAAGCTTTCTTT. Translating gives CASSQGVDWNTEAFF.

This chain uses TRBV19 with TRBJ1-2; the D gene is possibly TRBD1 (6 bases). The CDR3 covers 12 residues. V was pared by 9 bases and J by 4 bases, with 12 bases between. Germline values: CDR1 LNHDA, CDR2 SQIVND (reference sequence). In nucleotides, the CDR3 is TGTGCCAGCTCCGGAGGGGGCTATGGCTACACCTTC. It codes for CASSGGGYGYTF.